Sequencing of this T cell receptor (beta chain) was carried out in a study of PD-L1 blockade in urothelial cancer. Regarding the study as a whole: Below-median pretreatment blood TCR clonality was associated with improved progression-free and overall survival.

Repertoires were generated with immunoSEQ multiplex PCR, while TCRdb's copy carries only in-frame clones and drops some. This sample has some 75,000 clones, with approximately 90% found just once. Germline V gives CDR1 SGHRS, CDR2 YFSETQ. V gave up 0 bases and J gave up 5 bases, with 15 bases separating them. CDR3 length: 15 amino acids. A word on this clone: Its antigen remains unidentified.

Regarding time point: peripheral blood 6 weeks after treatment start. This TCR was sampled from a woman of 80 years or more with urothelial cancer. Here the sequenced sample was PBMCs, taken around atezolizumab (anti-PD-L1) treatment. The chain carries TRBV5-1 and TRBJ2-7; D remains ambiguous. DNA for the CDR3: TGCGCCAGCAGCTTGGCCCGGCAGGATATGGACGAGCAGTACTTC. Translation: CASSLARQDMDEQYF.